Listed below are T cell receptor beta chains from one sample, sequenced in a study of patients and donors after allogeneic stem cell transplantation. From the RT-PCR reads, TCRdb called clonotypes with MiXCR, one entry per CDR3 protein. In the table there are roughly 250,000 distinct CDR3 sequences, 12% to 15% of which are singletons. The material sequenced was blood, either unsorted or a sorted T cell fraction (not recorded which). All receptors come from a human donor who was either an allogeneic HSCT recipient or a stem cell or donor lymphocyte infusion donor (not recorded which). It is not recorded whose cells these are; they may come from a transplant donor. Both conserved end residues are part of each CDR3. A D gene is named only where the DNA matches it firmly. A clone size is listed for some rows: how often the clone was seen (once, few, many), or a class if it is expanded.

v_call	d_call	j_call	clone_size	cdr3_aa	cdr3_nt
TRBV2	TRBD2	TRBJ2-1	-	CASRTVAGGLNEQFF	TGTGCCAGCCGAACGGTAGCGGGGGGGTTGAATGAGCAGTTCTTC
TRBV20-1	TRBD1	TRBJ1-2	few	CSARGQAANYGYTF	TGCAGTGCTAGGGGACAGGCAGCTAACTATGGCTACACCTTC
TRBV2	-	TRBJ2-5	-	CASTSRAALPETQYF	TGTGCCAGCACTTCAAGGGCAGCTCTCCCAGAGACCCAGTACTTC
TRBV5-1	TRBD1	TRBJ1-2	many	CASSLGGTGRYGYTF	TGCGCCAGCAGCTTGGGGGGGACAGGACGCTATGGCTACACCTTC
TRBV4-1	-	TRBJ1-1	few	CASSGHRVPEAFF	TGCGCCAGCAGCGGGCACAGGGTACCTGAAGCTTTCTTT
TRBV20-1	TRBD2	TRBJ2-3	few	CSAGGGSTDTQYF	TGCAGTGCTGGGGGGGGAAGCACAGATACGCAGTATTTT
TRBV12-3/TRBV12-4	-	TRBJ2-7	-	CASSSNTGSYEQYF	TGTGCCAGCAGTAGCAACACGGGATCCTACGAGCAGTACTTC
TRBV12-3/TRBV12-4	TRBD1	TRBJ1-1	many	CATGQGVTGTEAFF	TGTGCCACTGGACAGGGAGTAACGGGGACTGAAGCTTTCTTT
TRBV4-1	-	TRBJ2-1	many	CASSQLGAAYNEQFF	TGCGCCAGCAGCCAACTTGGCGCAGCCTACAATGAGCAGTTCTTC
TRBV6-1	-	TRBJ1-4	few	CASNGGVGEKLFF	TGTGCCAGCAACGGGGGGGTCGGTGAAAAACTGTTTTTT
TRBV4-2	-	TRBJ2-3	-	CASSQVFASTDTQYF	TGTGCCAGCAGCCAAGTGTTCGCTAGCACAGATACGCAGTATTTT
TRBV7-3	-	TRBJ2-2	-	CASSSRTNGELFF	TGTGCCAGCAGCTCCCGGACCAACGGGGAGCTGTTTTTT
TRBV7-3	-	TRBJ1-1	-	CASSQPNTEAFF	TGTGCCAGCAGTCAACCGAACACTGAAGCTTTCTTT
TRBV2	-	TRBJ2-1	few	CASSDWAGGSNEQFF	-
TRBV12-3/TRBV12-4	-	TRBJ1-1	many	CASSYGGVNTEAFF	TGTGCCAGCAGTTATGGGGGGGTGAACACTGAAGCTTTCTTT
TRBV30	TRBD1	TRBJ1-1	few	CASQTGRNTEAFF	TGTGCCTCCCAGACAGGGAGGAACACTGAAGCTTTCTTT
TRBV4-2	TRBD1	TRBJ2-7	many	CASSQDRDRPPYEQYF	TGTGCCAGCAGCCAAGATAGGGACAGGCCCCCCTACGAGCAGTACTTC
TRBV11-1	TRBD2	TRBJ2-5	-	CASTSGLAGRGTQYF	TGTGCCAGTACTTCCGGACTAGCGGGACGGGGGACCCAGTACTTC
TRBV19	-	TRBJ1-5	once	CASSIGIKGRTQHF	TGTGCCAGTAGTATAGGTATCAAGGGGCGTACCCAGCATTTT
TRBV27	TRBD2	TRBJ2-5	many	CASSVTSGEGNQYF	TGTGCCAGCAGTGTGACTAGCGGTGAGGGGAACCAGTACTTC
TRBV5-1	-	TRBJ2-6	many	CASSLDWGANVLTF	TGCGCCAGCAGCTTGGATTGGGGGGCCAACGTCCTGACTTTC
TRBV20-1	-	TRBJ1-4	few	CSASRDNNEKLFF	TGCAGTGCGAGCCGGGACAATAATGAAAAACTGTTTTTT
TRBV12-3/TRBV12-4	TRBD1	TRBJ1-1	many	CASSMGQGNTEAFF	TGTGCCAGCAGTATGGGACAGGGGAACACTGAAGCTTTCTTT
TRBV20-1	-	TRBJ1-1	few	CSTRTTKAFF	TGCAGTACCCGGACAACGAAAGCTTTCTTT
TRBV7-2	-	TRBJ2-5	few	CASSLRAGGVEETQYF	TGTGCCAGCAGCTTAAGGGCTGGCGGGGTTGAAGAGACCCAGTACTTC
TRBV5-1	-	TRBJ1-6	few	CASSLGSSNSPLHF	TGCGCCAGCAGCCTCGGGTCCAGTAATTCACCCCTCCACTTT
TRBV20-1	-	TRBJ1-5	many	CSARDERKRNQPQHF	TGCAGTGCTAGAGATGAGAGGAAGAGAAATCAGCCCCAGCATTTT
TRBV5-1	-	TRBJ1-1	few	CASSLGSSLRNTEAFF	TGCGCCAGCAGCTTGGGAAGTAGTCTTAGGAACACTGAAGCTTTCTTT
TRBV7-8	-	TRBJ1-2	-	CASSLARTEGYTF	TGTGCCAGCAGCTTAGCAAGGACGGAAGGCTACACCTTC
TRBV6-1	-	TRBJ1-2	-	CASSKGGAGGYTF	TGTGCCAGCAGTAAGGGGGGCGCGGGTGGCTACACCTTC
TRBV4-2	TRBD1	TRBJ2-2	-	CASSPGDSGTGELFF	TGTGCCAGCAGCCCCGGGGACAGCGGCACCGGGGAGCTGTTTTTT
TRBV20-1	-	TRBJ1-2	many	CSASSGTYGYTF	TGCAGTGCTAGCTCGGGTACCTATGGCTACACCTTC
TRBV7-7	-	TRBJ2-2	-	CASSLNRVNTGELFF	TGTGCTAGCAGCTTAAACAGGGTGAACACCGGGGAGCTGTTTTTT
TRBV29-1	-	TRBJ2-1	many	CSVEGAAGPSYNEQFF	TGCAGCGTTGAAGGTGCGGCTGGTCCCTCCTACAATGAGCAGTTCTTC
TRBV28	-	TRBJ2-1	few	CASSLLYNEQFF	TGTGCCAGCAGTCTCTTGTACAATGAGCAGTTCTTC
TRBV24-1	TRBD2	TRBJ2-1	few	CATSADGTTNEQFF	TGTGCCACCAGTGCCGATGGGACTACCAATGAGCAGTTCTTC
TRBV20-1	TRBD1	TRBJ2-5	few	CSARGQGETQYF	TGCAGTGCGAGAGGACAGGGAGAGACCCAGTACTTC
TRBV7-2	TRBD2	TRBJ2-5	medium-sized	CASSPPGTRQETQYF	TGTGCCAGCAGCCCCCCCGGGACTAGACAAGAGACCCAGTACTTC
TRBV9	-	TRBJ1-6	few	CASSVADFDSPLHF	TGTGCCAGCAGCGTAGCGGATTTTGATTCACCCCTCCACTTT
TRBV27	-	TRBJ2-7	many	CASNNAGSSEQYF	TGTGCCAGCAATAATGCCGGATCATCCGAGCAGTACTTC